The rows below give T cell receptor beta chains drawn from one sample of a study of shared clonotypes between healthy human individuals. Produced via immunoSEQ multiplex PCR; TCRdb's table is partial and in-frame only. The sample lists 2 million to 2.5 million clones; approximately 95% were seen once. Sample: naive CD4+ T cells from PBMCs. The receptor source for this set is a man between 18 and 35 years old in good health. Some clones in this sample may be carry-over from other donors' samples. Both conserved end residues are part of each CDR3. The D gene is left open where the match is weak. The listing skips clone size in some rows; elsewhere it reads once, few, many or a size class.

V gene: TRBV5-5; J gene: TRBJ2-7; D gene: TRBD2; clone size: NA; CDR3 protein: CASSLILAGTREQYF; CDR3 DNA: TGTGCCAGCAGCTTGATACTAGCGGGGACTCGAGAGCAGTACTTC
V gene: TRBV28; J gene: TRBJ2-5; D gene: TRBD1; clone size: NA; CDR3 protein: CASSFLDGTGSPQETQYF; CDR3 DNA: TGTGCCAGCAGTTTTTTAGACGGGACAGGGTCCCCCCAAGAGACCCAGTACTTC
V gene: TRBV15; J gene: TRBJ2-3; D gene: NA; clone size: once; CDR3 protein: CATSTGFGEDTQYF; CDR3 DNA: TGTGCCACCAGCACAGGATTTGGGGAGGATACGCAGTATTTT
V gene: TRBV10-3; J gene: TRBJ1-5; D gene: TRBD1; clone size: NA; CDR3 protein: CAISGDRDINQPQHF; CDR3 DNA: TGTGCCATCAGTGGGGACAGGGACATTAATCAGCCCCAGCATTTT
V gene: TRBV7-2; J gene: TRBJ2-7; D gene: NA; clone size: NA; CDR3 protein: CASSLAAAEQYF; CDR3 DNA: TGTGCCAGCAGCTTAGCAGCGGCCGAGCAGTACTTC
V gene: TRBV7-2; J gene: TRBJ2-7; D gene: NA; clone size: NA; CDR3 protein: CASSLGPGTLSYEQYF; CDR3 DNA: TGTGCCAGCAGCTTAGGGCCAGGGACCCTATCATACGAGCAGTACTTC
V gene: TRBV27; J gene: TRBJ2-7; D gene: TRBD1; clone size: NA; CDR3 protein: CASSPDRVWAYEQYF; CDR3 DNA: TGTGCCAGCAGTCCGGACAGGGTGTGGGCCTACGAGCAGTACTTC
V gene: TRBV7-2; J gene: TRBJ1-2; D gene: NA; clone size: few; CDR3 protein: CASSLATGSYGYTF; CDR3 DNA: TGTGCCAGCAGCTTAGCGACAGGAAGCTATGGCTACACCTTC
V gene: TRBV28; J gene: TRBJ2-6; D gene: NA; clone size: NA; CDR3 protein: CASSSGGFSGANVLTF; CDR3 DNA: TGTGCCAGCAGTTCAGGAGGGTTCTCTGGGGCCAACGTCCTGACTTTC
V gene: TRBV6-5; J gene: TRBJ1-5; D gene: NA; clone size: NA; CDR3 protein: CASSYSQGLLQPQHF; CDR3 DNA: TGTGCCAGCAGTTACTCGCAGGGGTTGTTGCAGCCCCAGCATTTT